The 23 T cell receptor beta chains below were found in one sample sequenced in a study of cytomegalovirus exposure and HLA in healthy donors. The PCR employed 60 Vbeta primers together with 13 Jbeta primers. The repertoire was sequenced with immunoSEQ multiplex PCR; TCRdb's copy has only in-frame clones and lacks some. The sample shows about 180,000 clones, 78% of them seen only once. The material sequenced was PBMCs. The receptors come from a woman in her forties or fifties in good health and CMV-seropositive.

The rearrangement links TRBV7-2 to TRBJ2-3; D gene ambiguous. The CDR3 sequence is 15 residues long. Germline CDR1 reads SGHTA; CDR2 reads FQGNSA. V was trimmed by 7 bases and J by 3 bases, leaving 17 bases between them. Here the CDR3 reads CASNLPGGQTDTQYF. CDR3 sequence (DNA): TGTGCCAGCAACCTCCCTGGCGGCCAGACAGATACGCAGTATTTT.

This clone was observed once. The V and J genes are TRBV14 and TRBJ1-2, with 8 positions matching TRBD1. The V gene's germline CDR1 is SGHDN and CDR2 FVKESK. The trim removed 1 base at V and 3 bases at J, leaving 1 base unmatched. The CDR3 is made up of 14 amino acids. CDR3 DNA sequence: TGTGCCAGCAGCCAAGGACAGGGGCACTATGGCTACACCTTC. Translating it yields CASSQGQGHYGYTF. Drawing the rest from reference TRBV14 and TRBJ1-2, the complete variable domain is EAGVTQFPSHSVIEKGQTVTLRCDPISGHDNLYWYRRVMGKEIKFLLHFVKESKQDESGMPNNRFLAERTGGTYSTLKVQPAELEDSGVYFCASSQGQGHYGYTFGSGTRLTVV.

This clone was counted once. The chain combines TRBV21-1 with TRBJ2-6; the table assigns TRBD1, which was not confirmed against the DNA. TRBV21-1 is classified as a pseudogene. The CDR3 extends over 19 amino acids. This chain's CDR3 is CASSKAAGNRYSGANVLTF. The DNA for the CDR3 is TGTGCCAGCAGCAAAGCGGCAGGAAACCGATACTCTGGGGCCAACGTCCTGACTTTC.

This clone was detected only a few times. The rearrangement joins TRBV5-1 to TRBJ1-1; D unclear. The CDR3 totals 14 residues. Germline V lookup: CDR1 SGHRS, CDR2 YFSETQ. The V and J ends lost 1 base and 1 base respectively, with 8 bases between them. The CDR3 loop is CASSLRAGNTEAFF. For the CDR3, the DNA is TGCGCCAGCAGCTTGAGGGCGGGGAACACTGAAGCTTTCTTT.

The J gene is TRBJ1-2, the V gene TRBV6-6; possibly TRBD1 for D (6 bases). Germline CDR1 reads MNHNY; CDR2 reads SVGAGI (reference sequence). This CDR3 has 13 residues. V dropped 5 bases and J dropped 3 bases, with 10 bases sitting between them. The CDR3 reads CASSQQGYYGYTF. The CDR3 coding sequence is TGTGCCAGCAGTCAACAGGGATACTATGGCTACACCTTC.

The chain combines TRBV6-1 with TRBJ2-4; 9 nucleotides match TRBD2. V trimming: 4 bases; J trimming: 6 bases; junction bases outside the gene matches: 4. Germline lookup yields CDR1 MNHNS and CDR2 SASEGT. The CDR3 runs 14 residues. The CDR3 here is CASSGTTSGNIQYF. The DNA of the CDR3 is TGTGCCAGCAGTGGAACGACTAGCGGAAACATTCAGTACTTC.

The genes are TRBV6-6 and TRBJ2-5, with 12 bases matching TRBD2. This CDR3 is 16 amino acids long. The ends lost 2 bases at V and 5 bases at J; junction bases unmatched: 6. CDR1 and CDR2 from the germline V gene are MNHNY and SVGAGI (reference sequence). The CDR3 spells CASSYRPTSGGETQYF. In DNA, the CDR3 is TGTGCCAGCAGTTACCGCCCCACTAGCGGGGGGGAGACCCAGTACTTC.

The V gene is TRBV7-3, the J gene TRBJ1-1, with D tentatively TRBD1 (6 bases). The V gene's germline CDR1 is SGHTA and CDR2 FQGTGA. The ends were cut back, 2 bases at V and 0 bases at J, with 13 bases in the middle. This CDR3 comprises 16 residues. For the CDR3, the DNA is TGTGCCAGCAGCTTAGATGGGGGGGCCATGAACACTGAAGCTTTCTTT. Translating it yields CASSLDGGAMNTEAFF.

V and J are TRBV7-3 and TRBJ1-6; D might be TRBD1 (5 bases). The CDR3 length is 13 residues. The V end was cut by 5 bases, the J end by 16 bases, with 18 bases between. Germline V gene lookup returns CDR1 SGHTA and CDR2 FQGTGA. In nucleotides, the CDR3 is TGTGCCAGCAGCCCCGCTTCGGAGGGGCCTCTCCACTTT. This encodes CASSPASEGPLHF.

CDR3 loop: CASSSPPQGSDTQYF. The CDR3, as DNA: TGTGCCAGCAGCTCGCCCCCCCAGGGGTCAGATACGCAGTATTTT. The gene calls are TRBV5-4 and TRBJ2-3; perhaps TRBD1 as D (6 bases). The CDR3 runs 15 residues. Germline CDR1 reads SGHNT; CDR2 reads YYREEE (reference sequence). V was pared by 3 bases and J by 4 bases, with 15 bases between.

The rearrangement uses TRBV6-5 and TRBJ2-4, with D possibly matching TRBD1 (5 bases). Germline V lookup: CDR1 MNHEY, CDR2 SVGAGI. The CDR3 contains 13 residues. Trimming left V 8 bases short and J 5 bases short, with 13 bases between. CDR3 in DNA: TGTGCCAGCCACAGGCTCAGGGAAAACATTCAGTACTTC. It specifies CASHRLRENIQYF.

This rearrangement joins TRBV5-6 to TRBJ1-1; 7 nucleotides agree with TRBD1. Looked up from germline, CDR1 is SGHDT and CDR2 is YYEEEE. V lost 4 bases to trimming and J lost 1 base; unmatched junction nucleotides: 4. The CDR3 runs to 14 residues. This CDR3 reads CASSLGQQNTEAFF. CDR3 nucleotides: TGTGCCAGCAGCCTGGGACAGCAGAACACTGAAGCTTTCTTT.

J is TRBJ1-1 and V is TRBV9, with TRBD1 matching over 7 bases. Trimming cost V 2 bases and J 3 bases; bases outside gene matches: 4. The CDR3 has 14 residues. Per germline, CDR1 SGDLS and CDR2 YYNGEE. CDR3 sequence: CASSVSGGYTEAFF. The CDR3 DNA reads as TGTGCCAGCAGCGTCTCAGGGGGTTACACTGAAGCTTTCTTT.

The CDR3 sequence is CASSETGGWTEAFF. The CDR3 DNA reads as TGTGCCAGCAGCGAGACAGGGGGCTGGACTGAAGCTTTCTTT. The chain employs TRBV11-2 and TRBJ1-1, with TRBD1 matching over 10 bases. V gave up 5 bases and J gave up 5 bases; unmatched junction bases: 5. The germline V gene encodes CDR1 SGHAT and CDR2 FQNNGV. This CDR3 is built from 14 residues.

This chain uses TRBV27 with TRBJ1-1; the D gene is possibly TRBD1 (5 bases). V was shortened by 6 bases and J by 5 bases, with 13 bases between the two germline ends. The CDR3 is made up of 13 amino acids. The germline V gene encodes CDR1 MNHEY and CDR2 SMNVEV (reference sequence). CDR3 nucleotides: TGTGCCAGCAGCCCAGGAGGGGTAACTGAAGCTTTCTTT. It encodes CASSPGGVTEAFF.

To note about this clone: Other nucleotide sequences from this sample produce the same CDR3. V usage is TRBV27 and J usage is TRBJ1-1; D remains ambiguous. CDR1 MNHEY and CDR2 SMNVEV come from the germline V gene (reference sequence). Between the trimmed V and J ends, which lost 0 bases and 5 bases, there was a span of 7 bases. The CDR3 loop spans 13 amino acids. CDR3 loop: CASSLSTGTEAFF. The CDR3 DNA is TGTGCCAGCAGTTTATCGACGGGGACTGAAGCTTTCTTT.

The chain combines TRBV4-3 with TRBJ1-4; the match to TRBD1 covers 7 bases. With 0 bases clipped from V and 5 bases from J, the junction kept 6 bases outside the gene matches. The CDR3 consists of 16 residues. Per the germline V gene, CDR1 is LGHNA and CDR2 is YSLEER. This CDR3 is CASSQEGDRRNEKLFF. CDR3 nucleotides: TGCGCCAGCAGCCAAGAAGGGGACAGACGAAATGAAAAACTGTTTTTT.

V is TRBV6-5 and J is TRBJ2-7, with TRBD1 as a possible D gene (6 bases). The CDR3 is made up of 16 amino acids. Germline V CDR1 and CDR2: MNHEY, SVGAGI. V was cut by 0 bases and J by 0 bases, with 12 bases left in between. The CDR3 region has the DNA TGTGCCAGCAGTTACTCGACAGGACCCAACTCCTACGAGCAGTACTTC. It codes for CASSYSTGPNSYEQYF.

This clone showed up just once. The CDR3 sequence: CASSLTSGSSDTQYF. The CDR3 DNA is TGTGCCAGCAGCTTAACTAGCGGGAGTTCAGATACGCAGTATTTT. The genes are TRBV7-2 and TRBJ2-3; 11 bases fit TRBD2. The CDR3 totals 15 residues. The germline V gene encodes CDR1 SGHTA and CDR2 FQGNSA. With V trimmed by 2 bases and J by 4 bases, 2 bases remained unmatched.

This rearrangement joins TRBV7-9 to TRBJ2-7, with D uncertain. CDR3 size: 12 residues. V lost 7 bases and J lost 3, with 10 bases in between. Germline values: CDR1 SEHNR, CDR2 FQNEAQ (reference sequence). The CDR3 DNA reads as TGTGCCAGCAATAACCAGAACTACGAGCAGTACTTC. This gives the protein CASNNQNYEQYF. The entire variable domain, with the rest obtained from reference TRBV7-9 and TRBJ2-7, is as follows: DTGVSQNPRHKITKRGQNVTFRCDPISEHNRLYWYRQTLGQGPEFLTYFQNEAQLEKSRLLSDRFSAERPKGSFSTLEIQRTEQGDSAMYLCASNNQNYEQYFGPGTRLTVT.

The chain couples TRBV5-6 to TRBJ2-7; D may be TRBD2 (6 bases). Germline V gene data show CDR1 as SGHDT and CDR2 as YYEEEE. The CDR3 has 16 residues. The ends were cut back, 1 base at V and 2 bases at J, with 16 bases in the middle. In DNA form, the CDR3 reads TGTGCCAGCAGCTTGCTAGGAGGGCGGCAAACCTACGAGCAGTACTTC. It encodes CASSLLGGRQTYEQYF.

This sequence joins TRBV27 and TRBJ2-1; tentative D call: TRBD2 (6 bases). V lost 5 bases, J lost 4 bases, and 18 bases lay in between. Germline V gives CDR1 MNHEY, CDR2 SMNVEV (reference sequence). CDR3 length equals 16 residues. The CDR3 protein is CASSRRREVDYNEQFF. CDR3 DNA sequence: TGTGCCAGCAGTCGCCGTAGGGAGGTAGATTACAATGAGCAGTTCTTC.

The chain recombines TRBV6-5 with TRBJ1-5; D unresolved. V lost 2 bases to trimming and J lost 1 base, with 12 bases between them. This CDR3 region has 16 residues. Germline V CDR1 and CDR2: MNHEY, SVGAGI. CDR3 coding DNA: TGTGCCAGCAGTTACCGGCGGCCTGCCAGCAATCAGCCCCAGCATTTT. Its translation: CASSYRRPASNQPQHF.